This TCR beta chain was sequenced during a study of shared clonotypes between healthy human individuals. Germline values: CDR1 SGHNT, CDR2 YYREEE (reference sequence). This CDR3 comprises 14 residues. V lost 4 bases and J lost 6; bases outside the gene matches: 7. The input for sorted-subset replicate PCRs was 200 to 250 ng DNA, 25,000 to 35,000 T cell genomes. Method: immunoSEQ multiplex PCR; TCRdb's copy keeps in-frame clones and lacks some. Of approximately 600,000 clones detected, 85% to 95% appear once; the ten largest clones hold approximately 0.11%. CD45RO-negative, CCR7-positively selected cells formed the naive CD8 fraction, excluding terminally differentiated effector memory CD45RA+ cells.

Sequenced: naive CD8+ T cells sorted from blood. The V call is TRBV5-4, the J call TRBJ1-5; 7 nucleotides line up with TRBD1. This clonotype was obtained from a woman aged 25 to 45 in good health. The CDR3 bases are TGTGCCAGCAGCATAGCAGGGGGAAGTCAGCCCCAGCATTTT. Residues: CASSIAGGSQPQHF.